A single T cell receptor beta chain is shown here with its context. This table comes from immunoSEQ multiplex PCR, and its TCRdb copy is limited to in-frame clones, with some not included. The sample has 60,000 to 65,000 clones; roughly 83% are singletons. The data were obtained in a study of blood T cell repertoires in COVID-19. Trimming pared 2 bases from V and 8 bases from J, leaving 12 bases between. The CDR3 is made up of 13 amino acids. Germline-derived CDR1 and CDR2 are LGHDT and YNNKEL (reference sequence). The TCR comes from a man over 45 with COVID-19, enrolled during active disease. The genes are TRBV3-1 (or the pseudogene TRBV3-2) and TRBJ1-2, with a weak D call TRBD1 (6 bases). The sequenced material came from peripheral blood. The CDR3 region has the DNA TGTGCCAGCAGCCAACGGGACATCGGAGGCTACACCTTC. Translated: CASSQRDIGGYTF.